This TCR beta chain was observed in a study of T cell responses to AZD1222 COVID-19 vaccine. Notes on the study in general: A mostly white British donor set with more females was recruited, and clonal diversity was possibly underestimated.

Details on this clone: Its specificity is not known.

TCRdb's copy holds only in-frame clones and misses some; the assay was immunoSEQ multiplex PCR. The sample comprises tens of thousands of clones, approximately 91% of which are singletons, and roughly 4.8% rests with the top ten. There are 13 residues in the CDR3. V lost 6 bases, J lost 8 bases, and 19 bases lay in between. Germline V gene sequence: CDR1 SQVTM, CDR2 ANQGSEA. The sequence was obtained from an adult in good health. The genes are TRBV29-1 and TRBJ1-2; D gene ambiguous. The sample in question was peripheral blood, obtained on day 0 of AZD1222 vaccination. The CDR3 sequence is CSVATTGKGGYTF. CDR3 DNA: TGCAGCGTCGCGACGACTGGGAAAGGGGGCTACACCTTC.